This TCR beta chain appears in the sequencing data of a study of T cell responses to AZD1222 COVID-19 vaccine. Study-level findings and limits: Donors were largely white British and mainly female; clonal diversity was possibly underestimated. Nearly half of the spike-specific TCRs reportedly recognize variant regions that carry no mutations. AZD1222 recipients seropositive at baseline numbered only 6 or 7. The span of vaccine-associated CD4 TCRs extended across spike, with dominance at 160-218 and 743-854.

Note on this clone: Antigen unknown.

Assay used: immunoSEQ multiplex PCR; TCRdb lists only in-frame clones, some missing. The repertoire holds about 99,000 clones, with around 90% as singletons. The CDR3 length is 15 residues. V gave up 4 bases and J gave up 7 bases; unmatched junction bases: 12. The germline V gene has CDR1 SQVTM and CDR2 ANQGSEA. The sequence was collected from an adult in good health. The rearrangement joins TRBV29-1 to TRBJ2-1; 8 bases agree with TRBD2. Sequenced here: peripheral blood, sampled on day 0 of AZD1222 vaccination. CDR3 sequence (DNA): TGCAGCGTTGCCGGTGGACGGGGGGGCTTTAATGAGCAGTTCTTC. It yields the protein CSVAGGRGGFNEQFF.